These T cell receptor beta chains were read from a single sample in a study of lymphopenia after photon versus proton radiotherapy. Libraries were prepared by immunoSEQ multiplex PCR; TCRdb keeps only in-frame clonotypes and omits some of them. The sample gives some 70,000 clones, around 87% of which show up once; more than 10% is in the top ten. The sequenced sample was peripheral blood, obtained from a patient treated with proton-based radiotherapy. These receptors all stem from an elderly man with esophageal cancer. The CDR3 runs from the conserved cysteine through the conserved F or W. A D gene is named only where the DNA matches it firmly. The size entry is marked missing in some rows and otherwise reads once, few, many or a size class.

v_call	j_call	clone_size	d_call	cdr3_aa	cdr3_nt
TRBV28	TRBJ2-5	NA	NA	CASSLGGNIETQYF	TGTGCCAGCAGTTTGGGTGGGAACATAGAGACCCAGTACTTC
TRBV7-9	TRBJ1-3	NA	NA	CASSLDGGGAFSGNTIYF	TGTGCCAGCAGCTTAGATGGTGGTGGGGCCTTCTCTGGAAACACCATATATTTT
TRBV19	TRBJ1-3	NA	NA	CASSIGVFSGNTIYF	TGTGCCAGTAGTATAGGAGTATTCTCTGGAAACACCATATATTTT
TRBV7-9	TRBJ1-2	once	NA	CASSYLGGGYTF	TGTGCCAGCAGCTACCTAGGGGGTGGCTACACCTTC
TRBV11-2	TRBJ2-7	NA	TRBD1	CASSFLTGTETYEQYF	TGTGCCAGCAGCTTCTTAACCGGGACAGAAACCTACGAGCAGTACTTC
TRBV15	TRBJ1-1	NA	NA	CATSTNNRGLNTEAFF	TGTGCCACCAGTACTAACAACCGGGGGTTGAACACTGAAGCTTTCTTT
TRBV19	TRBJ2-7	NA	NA	CASSWDLSYEQYF	TGTGCCAGTAGCTGGGACCTCTCCTACGAGCAGTACTTC
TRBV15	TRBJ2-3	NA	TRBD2	CATSSSLGAGEGDTQYF	TGTGCCACCAGCAGCTCATTAGGTGCGGGGGAGGGGGATACGCAGTATTTT
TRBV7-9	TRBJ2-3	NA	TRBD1	CASSPWLAAGGTDAQYF	TGTGCCAGCAGCCCTTGGTTAGCGGCAGGGGGCACAGATGCGCAGTATTTT
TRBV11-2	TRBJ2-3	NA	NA	CASTWQDFSTDTQYF	TGTGCCAGCACCTGGCAGGACTTTAGCACAGATACGCAGTATTTT
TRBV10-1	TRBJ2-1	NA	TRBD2	CASKRDLDNEQFF	TGCGCCAGCAAGCGGGACCTCGACAATGAGCAGTTCTTC
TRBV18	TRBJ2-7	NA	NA	CASSPPVGGRIYEQYF	TGTGCCAGCTCACCACCGGTCGGGGGCCGGATCTACGAGCAGTACTTC
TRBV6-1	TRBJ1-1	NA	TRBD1	CASREFGQGWTEAFF	TGTGCCAGCAGAGAATTTGGACAGGGTTGGACTGAAGCTTTCTTT
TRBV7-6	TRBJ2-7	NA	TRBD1	CASSLGTGGEQYF	TGTGCCAGCAGCTTAGGGACAGGGGGCGAGCAGTACTTC
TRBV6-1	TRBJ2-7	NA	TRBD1	CASSLEGQAVYEQYF	TGTGCCAGCAGCCTGGAGGGACAGGCCGTCTACGAGCAGTACTTC
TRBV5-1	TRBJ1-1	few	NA	CASSFGSYSPDTEAFF	TGCGCCAGCAGCTTTGGTTCGTATAGTCCGGACACTGAAGCTTTCTTT
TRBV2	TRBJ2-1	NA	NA	CASRKGGGWGTFNEQFF	TGTGCCAGCAGGAAGGGAGGGGGCTGGGGAACCTTCAATGAGCAGTTCTTC
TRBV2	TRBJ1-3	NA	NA	CASSEGHARGAIYF	TGTGCCAGCAGTGAAGGGCACGCAAGAGGCGCCATATATTTT
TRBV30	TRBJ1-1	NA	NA	CAWSVEGGSTEAFF	TGTGCCTGGAGTGTAGAGGGGGGATCGACTGAAGCTTTCTTT
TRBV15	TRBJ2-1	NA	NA	CATGPREYLYNEQFF	TGTGCCACCGGCCCGCGGGAATACCTCTACAATGAGCAGTTCTTC
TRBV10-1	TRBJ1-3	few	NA	CASRVQGDGGNTIYF	TGCGCCAGCAGAGTACAGGGAGACGGTGGAAACACCATATATTTT
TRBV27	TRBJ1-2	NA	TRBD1	CASTPVGQIRAGGYTF	TGTGCCAGCACTCCCGTGGGACAGATACGCGCTGGTGGCTACACCTTC
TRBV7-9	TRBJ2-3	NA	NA	CASSLGWGGRVDTQYF	TGTGCCAGCAGCTTAGGTTGGGGGGGCCGTGTGGATACGCAGTATTTT
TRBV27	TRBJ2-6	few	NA	CASSSPFAGANVLTF	TGTGCCAGCAGCTCACCCTTTGCTGGGGCCAACGTCCTGACTTTC
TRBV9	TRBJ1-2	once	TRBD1	CASSSGGANPGYTF	TGTGCCAGCAGCTCAGGGGGGGCGAATCCCGGCTACACCTTC
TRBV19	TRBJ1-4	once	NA	CASSRTRTNEKLFF	TGTGCCAGTTCACGGACAAGAACTAATGAAAAACTGTTTTTT
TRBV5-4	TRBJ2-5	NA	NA	CASMGLDRGQETQYF	TGTGCCAGCATGGGACTTGATAGGGGGCAAGAGACCCAGTACTTC
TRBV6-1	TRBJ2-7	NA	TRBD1	CASSGPGQGLYEQYF	TGTGCCAGCAGCGGGCCGGGACAGGGTTTATACGAGCAGTACTTC
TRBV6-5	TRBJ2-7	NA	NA	CASKDGYEQYF	TGTGCCAGCAAAGACGGTTACGAGCAGTACTTC
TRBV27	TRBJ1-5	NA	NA	CASSVAGQGQPQHF	TGTGCCAGCAGCGTCGCCGGGCAGGGCCAGCCCCAGCATTTT
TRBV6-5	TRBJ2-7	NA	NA	CASSEISSQGHYF	TGTGCCAGCAGTGAAATCAGTTCGCAGGGTCACTACTTC
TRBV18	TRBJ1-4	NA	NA	CASSPTGGTNEKLFF	TGTGCCAGCTCACCAACGGGGGGTACTAATGAAAAACTGTTTTTT
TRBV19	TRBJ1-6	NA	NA	CASSIDHAGGYNSPLHF	TGTGCCAGTAGTATAGATCATGCAGGAGGATATAATTCACCCCTCCACTTT
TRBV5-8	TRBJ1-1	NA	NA	CASSLGGRGGDTEAFF	TGTGCCAGCAGCTTGGGTGGTCGGGGAGGTGACACTGAAGCTTTCTTT
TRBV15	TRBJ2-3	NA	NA	CATSRGASTDTQYF	TGTGCCACCAGCAGGGGCGCGAGCACAGATACGCAGTATTTT
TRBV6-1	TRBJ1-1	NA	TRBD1	CASRETGEVTEAFF	TGTGCCAGCAGGGAGACAGGGGAGGTAACTGAAGCTTTCTTT
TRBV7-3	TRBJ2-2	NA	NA	CASSLTFTTGELFF	TGTGCCAGCAGCTTAACGTTCACCACCGGGGAGCTGTTTTTT
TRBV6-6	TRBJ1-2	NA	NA	CASTPGISYGYTF	TGTGCCAGCACTCCCGGCATTAGTTATGGCTACACCTTC
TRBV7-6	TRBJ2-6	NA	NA	CASSLGGSGANVLTF	TGTGCCAGCAGCTTAGGGGGGTCAGGGGCCAACGTCCTGACTTTC
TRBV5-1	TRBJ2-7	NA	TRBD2	CASSLSGGNYEQYF	TGCGCCAGCAGCTTGTCGGGGGGTAACTACGAGCAGTACTTC
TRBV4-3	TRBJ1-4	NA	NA	CASSQVGAGWEKLFF	TGCGCCAGCAGCCAAGTCGGGGCAGGGTGGGAAAAACTGTTTTTT
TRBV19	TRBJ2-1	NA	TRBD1	CASRPGQGAYNEQFF	TGTGCCAGTAGACCCGGACAGGGGGCTTACAATGAGCAGTTCTTC
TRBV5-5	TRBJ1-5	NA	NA	CASSLVMAGFNQPQHF	TGTGCCAGCAGCTTGGTAATGGCGGGATTTAATCAGCCCCAGCATTTT
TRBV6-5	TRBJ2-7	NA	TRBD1	CASSVDRGLQEQYF	TGTGCCAGCAGTGTCGACAGGGGGCTGCAGGAGCAGTACTTC
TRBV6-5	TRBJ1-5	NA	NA	CASSYLRVGQPQHF	TGTGCCAGCAGTTACCTACGGGTTGGTCAGCCCCAGCATTTT
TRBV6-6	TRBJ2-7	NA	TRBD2	CASSYSGGENEQYF	TGTGCCAGCAGTTACTCGGGAGGGGAGAACGAGCAGTACTTC
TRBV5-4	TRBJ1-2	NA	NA	CASSLGPRTDYGYTF	TGTGCCAGCAGCTTGGGTCCCAGGACAGACTATGGCTACACCTTC
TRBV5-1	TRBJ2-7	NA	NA	CASSLAGPGRREHEQYF	TGCGCCAGCAGCTTGGCGGGGCCGGGACGCCGAGAGCACGAGCAGTACTTC
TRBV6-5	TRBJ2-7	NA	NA	CASRRGNGEQYF	TGTGCCAGCAGACGGGGTAATGGCGAGCAGTACTTC
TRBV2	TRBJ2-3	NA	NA	CASSLRWGQLHTQYF	TGTGCCAGCAGTTTAAGGTGGGGACAATTACATACGCAGTATTTT
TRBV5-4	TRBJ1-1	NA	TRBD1	CASAWDRANTEAFF	TGTGCCAGCGCCTGGGACAGGGCCAACACTGAAGCTTTCTTT